This entry lists 22 T cell receptor beta chains sequenced from one sample in a study of T cell clusters in autoimmune cytopenias (dated by TCRdb to the late 2010s). Sequencing relied on an Illumina MiSeq. Multiplex PCR with a touch-down protocol amplified TRB rearrangements, with the TRB-A and TRB-B primer pools combined in a single tube. TCRdb reprocessed the reads and lists each CDR3 protein sequence as a single entry, with no DNA. The table of this sample itemizes about 4,400 distinct CDR3 sequences. The top ten hold around 14% of the sample. Each sample's TRB amplification started from 250 to 300 ng of peripheral blood genomic DNA, which corresponds to some 36,000 genome equivalents. Sequencing input: peripheral blood. The source is a human donor with an autoimmune cytopenia or autoimmune hepatitis (not recorded which).

The chain uses TRBV12-3 or TRBV12-4 and TRBJ2-2; TCRdb selects TRBD1, and the lack of DNA leaves this call unchecked. The CDR3 runs 17 residues. The CDR3 loop reads CASTPGPQESETGELFF.

The chain joins TRBV30 to TRBJ2-7; the D call of TRBD1 rests on TCRdb alone, since no DNA is present to check it. Looked up from germline, CDR1 is GTSNPN and CDR2 is SVGIG (reference sequence). The CDR3 runs to 13 residues. The CDR3 reads CAWSPPGTYEQYF.

J is TRBJ2-5 and V is TRBV30; lacking DNA, the TRBD1 call made by TCRdb goes unchecked. Germline V CDR1 and CDR2: GTSNPN, SVGIG (reference sequence). The CDR3 is 13 amino acids. The CDR3 region is CAFRQGAGETQYF.

This clonotype ranks as large in terms of frequency. The chain couples TRBV19 to TRBJ2-1; lacking DNA, the TRBD2 call made by TCRdb goes unchecked. Germline V gives CDR1 LNHDA, CDR2 SQIVND (reference sequence). The CDR3 is 16 amino acids. CDR3 in amino acids: CASRRVTSGGYNEQFF.

J is TRBJ2-5 and V is TRBV6-4; with no DNA, the TCRdb D assignment of TRBD1 cannot be verified. CDR3 length equals 14 residues. Germline CDR1 reads MRHNA; CDR2 reads SNTAGT. The CDR3 loop reads CASSERSGEETQYF.

Measured by frequency, this clonotype is medium-sized. The chain couples TRBV12-3 or TRBV12-4 to TRBJ2-1; TCRdb reports TRBD2, a call that lacks DNA to check it against. CDR3 length equals 14 residues. This chain's CDR3 is CASRPLQSNNEQFF.

The chain is built from TRBV5-5 and TRBJ1-4. This CDR3 comprises 16 residues. From germline, CDR1 is SGHKS and CDR2 YYEKEE (reference sequence). CDR3 protein: CASSSGAVTTNEKLFF.

Considering frequency, this clonotype is medium-sized. V is TRBV19 and J is TRBJ1-2; TCRdb indicates TRBD1, and absent DNA this call remains unverified. Germline CDR1 and CDR2: LNHDA and SQIVND (reference sequence). There are 14 residues in the CDR3. The CDR3 reads CASSKQGTLMGYTF.

The V and J genes are TRBV18 and TRBJ1-4; TCRdb's D call, TRBD1, is unchecked because there is no DNA. The CDR3 sequence is 15 residues long. Germline V lookup: CDR1 KGHSH, CDR2 LQKENI. The CDR3 loop reads CASSPIPTGLGELFF. Looking up the rest from reference TRBV18 and TRBJ1-4 gives the full variable domain: NAGVMQNPRHLVRRRGQEARLRCSPMKGHSHVYWYRQLPEEGLKFMVYLQKENIIDESGMPKERFSAEFPKEGPSILRIQQVVRGDSAAYFCASSPIPTGLGELFFGSGTQLSVL.

This chain uses TRBV24-1 with TRBJ2-6; TCRdb indicates TRBD1, and absent DNA this call remains unverified. Germline CDR1 KGHDR, CDR2 SFDVKD. There are 16 residues in the CDR3. The CDR3 reads CATSDPRGAGANVLTF.

The chain carries TRBV5-5 and TRBJ2-7; the D call from TCRdb, TRBD2, cannot be confirmed without DNA. The CDR3 has 15 amino acids. Germline V gene sequence: CDR1 SGHKS, CDR2 YYEKEE (reference sequence). CDR3 residues: CASSGSGRISYEQYF.

The rearrangement joins TRBV5-4 to TRBJ2-5. The CDR3 is 14 residues long. Germline-derived CDR1 and CDR2 are SGHNT and YYREEE (reference sequence). The CDR3 spells CASSLGLSQETQYF. The variable domain in full, with the rest retrieved from reference TRBV5-4 and TRBJ2-5, is ETGVTQSPTHLIKTRGQQVTLRCSSQSGHNTVSWYQQALGQGPQFIFQYYREEENGRGNFPPRFSGLQFPNYSSELNVNALELDDSALYLCASSLGLSQETQYFGPGTRLLVL.

The chain combines TRBV19 with TRBJ1-2; TCRdb gives TRBD1 as the D gene, but with no DNA this cannot be confirmed. The length of the CDR3 is 16 residues. In germline, CDR1 is LNHDA, CDR2 SQIVND (reference sequence). The CDR3 spells CASTWGTISDNSGYTF.

This clonotype registers medium-sized by frequency. The chain links TRBV19 to TRBJ2-5; the TCRdb D gene call, TRBD2, has no DNA to confirm it. CDR3 length equals 16 residues. Germline V lookup: CDR1 LNHDA, CDR2 SQIVND (reference sequence). This CDR3 is CASSTVTSGRSETQYF.

CDR3 protein: CASSPRLASNQPQHF. This rearrangement joins TRBV12-3 or TRBV12-4 to TRBJ1-5. CDR3 length: 15 residues.

The rearrangement uses TRBV7-9 and TRBJ2-7. Per germline, CDR1 SEHNR and CDR2 FQNEAQ (reference sequence). CDR3 size: 13 residues. The CDR3 region is CASSLVSGSEQYF.

V is TRBV24-1 and J is TRBJ2-6; with no DNA, the TCRdb D assignment of TRBD1 cannot be verified. Germline CDR1 is KGHDR and CDR2 is SFDVKD. CDR3 length: 17 amino acids. The CDR3 sequence: CATSDSSRGGGANVLTF.

The chain uses TRBV27 and TRBJ2-7; absent DNA, TCRdb's TRBD1 call cannot be checked. Germline CDR1 and CDR2: MNHEY and SMNVEV (reference sequence). The CDR3 totals 14 residues. CDR3 residues: CASSFWTGNNEQYF.

In terms of frequency, this clonotype is large. The chain carries TRBV6-2 or TRBV6-3 and TRBJ2-7; TCRdb lists TRBD1, though no DNA is available to test this call. The CDR3 totals 14 residues. The germline CDR1 and CDR2 sequences are MNHEY and SVGEGT. The CDR3 is CASSSQGNHYEQYF.

V gene TRBV30 combines with J gene TRBJ2-7; TCRdb designates TRBD1, a call that cannot be tested without DNA. The CDR3 loop spans 14 amino acids. CDR1 is GTSNPN, CDR2 SVGIG, per germline (reference sequence). The CDR3 sequence is CAWSRLGAQDEQYF.

J is TRBJ2-4 and V is TRBV6-2 or TRBV6-3; TCRdb's D gene call, TRBD2, goes unchecked for lack of DNA. The CDR3 runs to 16 residues. Germline V lookup: CDR1 MNHEY, CDR2 SVGEGT. The CDR3 here is CASSPWTSEAKNIQYF.

Considering frequency, this clonotype is medium-sized. The V gene is TRBV18, the J gene TRBJ2-6; no DNA is available, so the TRBD1 call from TCRdb remains unchecked. Germline CDR1 and CDR2: KGHSH and LQKENI. The CDR3 loop spans 17 amino acids. CDR3 sequence reads: CASSPWTGMSGANVLTF.